These T cell receptor beta chains were read from a single sample in a study of shared clonotypes between healthy human individuals. TCRdb's table, derived via immunoSEQ multiplex PCR, lists solely in-frame clones and lacks some. The table lists 2 million to 2.5 million clones, 80% to 95% of them singletons. Input material: naive CD4+ T cells from PBMCs. These receptors came from a man younger than 30 in good health. Some clones in this sample may be carry-over from other donors' samples. Both conserved end residues are part of each CDR3. The size field is filled for only some rows; it gives once, few, many or a size class.

v_call: TRBV2; clone_size: once; cdr3_aa: CASSELVYSPLHF
v_call: TRBV7-8; clone_size: NA; cdr3_aa: CASRTSGRALGTGELFF
v_call: TRBV2; clone_size: NA; cdr3_aa: CASSEGPERPQHF
v_call: TRBV11-2; clone_size: NA; cdr3_aa: CASSSPGRYTEAFF
v_call: TRBV14; clone_size: NA; cdr3_aa: CASSHTLGLAGVQETQYF
v_call: TRBV7-2; clone_size: NA; cdr3_aa: CASSPWLAGARTGELFF
v_call: TRBV6-5; clone_size: NA; cdr3_aa: CASSYFTGGYNEQFF
v_call: TRBV6-1; clone_size: NA; cdr3_aa: CASSGQGRVGANVLTF
v_call: TRBV30; clone_size: NA; cdr3_aa: CAWEGTGASPLHF
v_call: TRBV5-1; clone_size: NA; cdr3_aa: CASSLPFFGRNRYTGELFF
v_call: TRBV5-6; clone_size: NA; cdr3_aa: CASSLWGTATLDTQYF
v_call: TRBV28; clone_size: NA; cdr3_aa: CASSLTGSYYGYTF
v_call: TRBV19; clone_size: NA; cdr3_aa: CASSPPGSRGETQYF
v_call: TRBV28; clone_size: NA; cdr3_aa: CASSTGGLTYEQYF
v_call: TRBV2; clone_size: NA; cdr3_aa: CASSEAGGMNTGELFF
v_call: TRBV2; clone_size: once; cdr3_aa: CASRAGTTSYEQYF
v_call: TRBV6-6; clone_size: NA; cdr3_aa: CASTTLGRQAYEQYF
v_call: TRBV5-1; clone_size: NA; cdr3_aa: CASSIQTGGTEAFF
v_call: TRBV6-6; clone_size: NA; cdr3_aa: CASSQLGRETQYF
v_call: TRBV27; clone_size: once; cdr3_aa: CATKGLAGASSYEQYF
v_call: TRBV11-2; clone_size: NA; cdr3_aa: CASSLGRNQPQHF
v_call: TRBV2; clone_size: once; cdr3_aa: CASSPDRDGNEQYF
v_call: TRBV5-1; clone_size: NA; cdr3_aa: CASSLGKQRGDTEAFF
v_call: TRBV6-1; clone_size: once; cdr3_aa: CASSGGTGSISQPQHF
v_call: TRBV7-9; clone_size: NA; cdr3_aa: CASSQGLAGGPDTQYF
v_call: TRBV5-4; clone_size: NA; cdr3_aa: CASSSADRRTEKLFF
v_call: TRBV28; clone_size: NA; cdr3_aa: CASSQPLSGLETQYF
v_call: TRBV9; clone_size: once; cdr3_aa: CASSSRWDSSTDTQYF
v_call: TRBV18; clone_size: once; cdr3_aa: CASSPVGGVYNEQFF
v_call: TRBV21-1; clone_size: NA; cdr3_aa: CASSQTGFSNQPQHF
v_call: TRBV5-1; clone_size: NA; cdr3_aa: CASSLNTGGTEAFF
v_call: TRBV9; clone_size: NA; cdr3_aa: CASSVHPGLGKTGELFF
v_call: TRBV30; clone_size: NA; cdr3_aa: CAWTQTSSEQYF
v_call: TRBV28; clone_size: NA; cdr3_aa: CASSRSGTGVHEQYF
v_call: TRBV28; clone_size: NA; cdr3_aa: CASSLDGRYGYTF
v_call: TRBV9; clone_size: NA; cdr3_aa: CASSASGRSYNEQFF
v_call: TRBV19; clone_size: NA; cdr3_aa: CASRRQGNYGYTF
v_call: TRBV5-1; clone_size: NA; cdr3_aa: CASSLEGSYGRGGTGELFF
v_call: TRBV28; clone_size: NA; cdr3_aa: CASSPGWFQNEQYF
v_call: TRBV5-1; clone_size: NA; cdr3_aa: CASSTDLGLVGYNEQFF
v_call: TRBV28; clone_size: NA; cdr3_aa: CASSPGTGVRRSGNTIYF
v_call: TRBV2; clone_size: NA; cdr3_aa: CASSDLPGEEYGYTF
v_call: TRBV7-3; clone_size: once; cdr3_aa: CASSLGSGTNTGELFF